This T cell receptor (beta chain) was identified in a study of CD8 T cells in ankylosing spondylitis. TCRdb analysed the 5' RACE reads with MiXCR anew, one entry per CDR3 protein. The repertoire holds some 240,000 distinct CDR3 sequences, with over 15% as singletons. This clonotype turned up a few times. The V gene lost 0 bases and the J gene lost 4 bases, with 10 bases spanning the gap. The CDR3 totals 15 residues. The germline V gene has CDR1 LGHNA and CDR2 YSLEER. What was sequenced was blood, either unsorted or a sorted T cell fraction (not recorded which). The TCR originated in a male donor with ankylosing spondylitis or in good health (not recorded which). The gene calls are TRBV4-3 and TRBJ1-3; the D is unclear. The CDR3 spells CASSQDQESGNTIYF. The CDR3 nucleotides read TGCGCCAGCAGCCAAGATCAGGAGTCCGGAAACACCATATATTTT.